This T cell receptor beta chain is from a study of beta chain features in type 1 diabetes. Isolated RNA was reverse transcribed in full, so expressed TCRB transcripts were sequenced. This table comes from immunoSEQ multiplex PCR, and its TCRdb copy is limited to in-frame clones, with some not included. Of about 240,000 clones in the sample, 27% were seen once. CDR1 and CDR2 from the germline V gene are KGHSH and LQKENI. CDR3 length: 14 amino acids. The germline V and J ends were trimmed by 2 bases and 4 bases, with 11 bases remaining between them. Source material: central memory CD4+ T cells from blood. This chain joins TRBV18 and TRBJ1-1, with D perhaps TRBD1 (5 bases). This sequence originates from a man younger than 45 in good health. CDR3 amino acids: CASSPMGVGTEAFF. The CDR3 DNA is TGTGCCAGCTCACCAATGGGGGTCGGCACTGAAGCTTTCTTT.